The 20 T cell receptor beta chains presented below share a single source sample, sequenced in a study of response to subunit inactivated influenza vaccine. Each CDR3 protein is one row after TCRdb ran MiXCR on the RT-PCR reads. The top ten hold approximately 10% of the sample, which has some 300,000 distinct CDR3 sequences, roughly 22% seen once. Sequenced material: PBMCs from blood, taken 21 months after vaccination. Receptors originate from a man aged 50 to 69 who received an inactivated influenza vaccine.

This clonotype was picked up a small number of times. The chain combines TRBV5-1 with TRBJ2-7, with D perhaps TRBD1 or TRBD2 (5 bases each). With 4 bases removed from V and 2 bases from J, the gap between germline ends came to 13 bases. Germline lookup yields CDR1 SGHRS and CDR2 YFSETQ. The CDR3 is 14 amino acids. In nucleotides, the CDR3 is TGCGCCAGCAGCCCGGACGGGACCCCCTACGAGCAGTACTTC. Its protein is CASSPDGTPYEQYF.

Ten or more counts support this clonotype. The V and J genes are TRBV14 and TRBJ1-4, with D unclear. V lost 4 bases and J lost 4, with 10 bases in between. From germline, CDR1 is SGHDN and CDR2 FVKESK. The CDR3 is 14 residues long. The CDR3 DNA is TGTGCCAGCAGCCGGGCCGGGAATAATGAAAAACTGTTTTTT. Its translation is CASSRAGNNEKLFF.

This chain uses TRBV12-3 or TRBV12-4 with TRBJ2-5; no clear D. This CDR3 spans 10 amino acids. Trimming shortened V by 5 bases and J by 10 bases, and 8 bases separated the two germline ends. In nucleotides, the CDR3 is TGTGCCAGCAGTGACCGGAACCAGTACTTC. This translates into CASSDRNQYF.

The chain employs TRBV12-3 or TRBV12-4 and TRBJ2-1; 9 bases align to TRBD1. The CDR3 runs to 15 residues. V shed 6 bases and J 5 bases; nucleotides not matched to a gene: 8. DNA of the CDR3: TGTGCCAGCAGGCCCGCGGGACAGGGAAACAATGAGCAGTTCTTC. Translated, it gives CASRPAGQGNNEQFF.

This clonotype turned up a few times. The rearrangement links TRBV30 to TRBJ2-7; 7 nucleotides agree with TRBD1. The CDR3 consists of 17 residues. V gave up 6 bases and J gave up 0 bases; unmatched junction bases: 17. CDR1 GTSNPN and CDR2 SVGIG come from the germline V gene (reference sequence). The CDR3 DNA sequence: TGTGCCTGTCACAGGTTAAAACAGGGGATTAGCTCCTACGAGCAGTACTTC. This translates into CACHRLKQGISSYEQYF.

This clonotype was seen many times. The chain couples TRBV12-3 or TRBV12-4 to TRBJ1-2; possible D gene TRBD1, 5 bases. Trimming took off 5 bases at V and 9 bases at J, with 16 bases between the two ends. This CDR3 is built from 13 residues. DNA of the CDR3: TGTGCCAGCAGTCGCGGGACTTATGTCCGCTACACCTTC. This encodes CASSRGTYVRYTF.

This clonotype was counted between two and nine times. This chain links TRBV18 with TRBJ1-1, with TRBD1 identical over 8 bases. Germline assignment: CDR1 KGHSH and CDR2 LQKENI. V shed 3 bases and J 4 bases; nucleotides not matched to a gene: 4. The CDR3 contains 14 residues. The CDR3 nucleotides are TGTGCCAGCTCACCCGGGACAGGTGCCACTGAAGCTTTCTTT. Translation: CASSPGTGATEAFF.

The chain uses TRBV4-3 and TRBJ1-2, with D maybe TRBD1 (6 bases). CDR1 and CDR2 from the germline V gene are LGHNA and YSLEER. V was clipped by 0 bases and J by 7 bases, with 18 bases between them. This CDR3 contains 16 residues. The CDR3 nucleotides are TGCGCCAGCAGCCAAGATGAGTGGGGGGCCCGCTTTGGCTACACCTTC. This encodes CASSQDEWGARFGYTF.

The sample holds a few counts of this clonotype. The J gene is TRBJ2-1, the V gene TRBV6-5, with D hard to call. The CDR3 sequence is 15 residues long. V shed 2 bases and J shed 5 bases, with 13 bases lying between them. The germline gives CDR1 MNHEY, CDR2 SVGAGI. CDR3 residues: CASSYVLAFNNEQFF. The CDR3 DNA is TGTGCCAGCAGTTACGTACTGGCGTTTAACAATGAGCAGTTCTTC.

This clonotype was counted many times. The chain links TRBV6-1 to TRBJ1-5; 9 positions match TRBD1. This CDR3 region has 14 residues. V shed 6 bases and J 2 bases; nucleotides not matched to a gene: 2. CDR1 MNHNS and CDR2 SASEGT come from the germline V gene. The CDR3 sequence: CASRRTGGNQPQHF. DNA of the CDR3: TGTGCCAGCAGGCGGACAGGGGGCAATCAGCCCCAGCATTTT.

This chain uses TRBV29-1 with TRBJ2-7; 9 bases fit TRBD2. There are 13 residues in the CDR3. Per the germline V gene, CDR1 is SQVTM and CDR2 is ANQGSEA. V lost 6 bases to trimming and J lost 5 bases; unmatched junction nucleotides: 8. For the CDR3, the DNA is TGCAGCGTCGAGGGACTAGCAAAGAACGAGCAGTACTTC. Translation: CSVEGLAKNEQYF.

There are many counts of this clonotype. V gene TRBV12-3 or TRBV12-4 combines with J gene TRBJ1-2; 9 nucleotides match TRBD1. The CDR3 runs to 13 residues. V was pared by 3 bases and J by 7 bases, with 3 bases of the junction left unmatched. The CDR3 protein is CASSFGTGSGYTF. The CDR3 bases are TGTGCCAGCAGTTTTGGGACAGGGAGTGGCTACACCTTC.

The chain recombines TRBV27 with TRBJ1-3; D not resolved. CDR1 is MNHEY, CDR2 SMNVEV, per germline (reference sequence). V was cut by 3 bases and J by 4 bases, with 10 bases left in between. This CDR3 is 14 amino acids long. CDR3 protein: CASSFQGSGNTIYF. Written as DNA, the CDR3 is TGTGCCAGCAGTTTTCAAGGCTCCGGAAACACCATATATTTT.

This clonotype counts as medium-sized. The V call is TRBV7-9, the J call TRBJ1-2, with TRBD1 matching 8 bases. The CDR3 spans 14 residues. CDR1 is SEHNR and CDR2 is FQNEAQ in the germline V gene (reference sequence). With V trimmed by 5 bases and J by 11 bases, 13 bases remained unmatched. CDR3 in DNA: TGTGCCAGCAGCCGATTTATTGACAGGGGACCTTACACCTTC. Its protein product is CASSRFIDRGPYTF.

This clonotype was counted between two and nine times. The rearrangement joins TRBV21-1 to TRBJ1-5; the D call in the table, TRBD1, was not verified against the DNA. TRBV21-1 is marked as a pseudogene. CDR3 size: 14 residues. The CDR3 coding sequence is TGTGCCAGCAGCACCGGGGGCAACAATCAGCCCCAGCATTTT. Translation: CASSTGGNNQPQHF.

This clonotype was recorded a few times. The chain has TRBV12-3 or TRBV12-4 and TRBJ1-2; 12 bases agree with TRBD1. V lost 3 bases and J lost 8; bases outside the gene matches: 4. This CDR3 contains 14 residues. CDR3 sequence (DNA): TGTGCCAGCAGTTTGGCCGGGACAGGGGGCGGCTACACCTTC. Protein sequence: CASSLAGTGGGYTF.

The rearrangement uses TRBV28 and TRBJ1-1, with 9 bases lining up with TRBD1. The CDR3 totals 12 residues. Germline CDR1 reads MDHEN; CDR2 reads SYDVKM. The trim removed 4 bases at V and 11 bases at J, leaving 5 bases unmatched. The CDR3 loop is CASSWPGQGAFF. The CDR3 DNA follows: TGTGCCAGCAGTTGGCCCGGACAGGGGGCTTTCTTT.

CDR3 nucleotide sequence: TGTGCCAGCAGTTACTCGCCGGGAGAAGACTTCGAGCAGTACTTC. As protein: CASSYSPGEDFEQYF. This sequence joins TRBV6-2 or TRBV6-3 and TRBJ2-7; D may be TRBD2 (6 bases). The germline V gene encodes CDR1 MNHEY and CDR2 SVGEGT. With 0 bases removed from V and 6 bases from J, the gap between germline ends came to 15 bases. This CDR3 has 15 residues.

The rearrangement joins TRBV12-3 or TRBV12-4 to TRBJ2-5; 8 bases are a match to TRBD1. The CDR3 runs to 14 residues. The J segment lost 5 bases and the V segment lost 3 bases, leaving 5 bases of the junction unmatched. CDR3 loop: CASSLARGRETQYF. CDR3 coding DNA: TGTGCCAGCAGTTTGGCCAGGGGGCGGGAGACCCAGTACTTC.

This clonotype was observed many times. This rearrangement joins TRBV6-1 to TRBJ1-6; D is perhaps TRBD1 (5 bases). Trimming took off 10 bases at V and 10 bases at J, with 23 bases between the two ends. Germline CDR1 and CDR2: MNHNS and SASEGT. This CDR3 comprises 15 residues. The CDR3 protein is CATFLLGDRGSPLHF. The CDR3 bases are TGTGCCACCTTCCTATTAGGGGACCGAGGATCACCCCTCCACTTT.